This TCR beta chain was observed in a study of T-cell memory formation after mild COVID-19. In this sample, this clonotype turned up a few times. TCRdb processed the 5' RACE reads anew with MiXCR; each CDR3 protein has one entry. The sample carries fewer than 250,000 distinct CDR3 sequences, about 10% recorded once. The sequence was collected from a man aged 18 to 30 who had mild COVID-19 (a few samples of this study predate the infection). Cell type and time point are not known. Sequenced: PBMCs or a T cell subset sorted from them (not recorded which).

The CDR3 is CASSPGGGSNQPQHF. The CDR3 DNA reads as TGTGCCAGCAGCCCCGGGGGTGGAAGCAATCAGCCCCAGCATTTT. The chain has TRBV5-5 and TRBJ1-5; D might be TRBD1 (5 bases). The CDR3 loop spans 15 amino acids. V was pared by 4 bases and J by 1 base, with 12 bases between. The V gene's germline CDR1 is SGHKS and CDR2 YYEKEE (reference sequence).